This T cell receptor beta chain emerged from a study of tumor-infiltrating lymphocytes in primary liver carcinoma. Germline V gene sequence: CDR1 SGHAT, CDR2 FQDESV (reference sequence). The CDR3 loop spans 13 amino acids. Priming with a constant-region primer yielded TCR beta cDNA from about 480 ng total RNA. Researchers made the TCR beta libraries by running three nested multiplex PCR rounds with slightly modified ARM-PCR. A C-beta reverse primer and TRBV1-TRBV30 forward primers served in each of the first two PCR rounds, at ten to eleven cycles apiece. Via MiXCR, TCRdb re-called the multiplex PCR reads, giving one row per CDR3 protein. The top ten clones hold about 8.4% of a sample with approximately 300,000 distinct CDR3 sequences, 50% to 70% of them seen once. Regarding this clonotype: A read error may account for a junction end that differs from germline.

Unsorted whole blood supplied the RNA, and germline DNA was extracted too. The clonotype was recovered from a man aged 40-49 years with primary liver carcinoma and hepatitis B virus infection. The sequenced sample was peripheral blood. The rearrangement uses TRBV11-1 and TRBJ2-1; possible D gene TRBD2, 6 bases. CDR3 DNA sequence: TGTGTCAGCGGGCCGGAGTGGGAGAATGAGCAGTTTTTC. It is translated as CVSGPEWENEQFF.